This T cell receptor (beta chain) emerged from a study of cytomegalovirus exposure and HLA in healthy donors. PCR used 60 Vbeta primers and 13 Jbeta primers. Authors' data handling: It was a later analysis that counted about 80 million unique TCR beta chains, of which around 11 million were shared. The data were produced by immunoSEQ multiplex PCR, yet TCRdb's version contains in-frame clones alone and is incomplete. The V and J calls and clone size come from that table; D and trimming were worked out from the DNA. The table includes fewer than 130,000 clones, roughly 80% detected once. Looked up from germline, CDR1 is MNHNS and CDR2 is SASEGT. This CDR3 has 14 amino acids. V lost 5 bases and J 4 bases, leaving 12 bases between the germline ends.

This TCR was sampled from a young woman in good health and CMV-seronegative. This chain connects TRBV6-1 to TRBJ2-1, with D possibly matching TRBD1 (5 bases). Input material: PBMCs. The CDR3 nucleotides read TGTGCCAGCAGTACCTCAGGGTTGTACAATGAGCAGTTCTTC. Amino acid sequence: CASSTSGLYNEQFF.